A selection of T cell receptor beta chains follows, all from one sample in a study of regulatory T cells in long-lasting Graves disease. A single record per CDR3 protein comes from TCRdb applying MiXCR to the multiplex PCR reads. The sample yields fewer than 350,000 distinct CDR3 sequences, about 20% seen once. The source was peripheral blood mononuclear cells (PBMCs), collected at new diagnosis, from a patient treated with antithyroid drugs. These receptors were collected from a female donor with Graves disease. CDR3s include the opening cysteine and the closing phenylalanine or tryptophan. The D gene is left open where the match is weak. Clone size is stated in some rows and not others, as once, few, many or a class when expanded.

clone_size: few
j_call: TRBJ2-7
d_call: TRBD1
v_call: TRBV19
cdr3_aa: CASSSGTGGPYEQYF
cdr3_nt: TGTGCCAGTAGTTCCGGGACAGGGGGCCCCTACGAGCAGTACTTC

clone_size: many
j_call: TRBJ2-7
d_call: TRBD1
v_call: TRBV27
cdr3_aa: CASSLDRTYEQYF
cdr3_nt: TGTGCCAGCAGTTTGGACAGGACTTACGAGCAGTACTTC

clone_size: .
j_call: TRBJ2-1
d_call: TRBD2
v_call: TRBV6-2/TRBV6-3
cdr3_aa: CASSYSLSGVEKNEQFF
cdr3_nt: TGTGCCAGCAGTTACTCCCTTAGCGGGGTGGAGAAGAATGAGCAGTTCTTC

clone_size: many
j_call: TRBJ2-7
d_call: TRBD1
v_call: TRBV28
cdr3_aa: CASSWTGGSYEQYF
cdr3_nt: TGTGCCAGCAGTTGGACAGGGGGCTCCTACGAGCAGTACTTC

clone_size: many
j_call: TRBJ2-5
d_call: .
v_call: TRBV11-2
cdr3_aa: CASSGGQIAQETQYF
cdr3_nt: TGTGCCAGCAGCGGGGGGCAGATAGCTCAAGAGACCCAGTACTTC

clone_size: few
j_call: TRBJ1-4
d_call: TRBD1
v_call: TRBV10-3
cdr3_aa: CAISAGGQEEKLFF
cdr3_nt: TGTGCCATCAGTGCAGGGGGGCAGGAGGAAAAACTGTTTTTT

clone_size: few
j_call: TRBJ1-5
d_call: .
v_call: TRBV19
cdr3_aa: CASGPRAQFKPQHF
cdr3_nt: TGTGCCAGTGGACCCCGGGCCCAATTTAAACCCCAGCATTTT

clone_size: .
j_call: TRBJ2-7
d_call: .
v_call: TRBV5-6
cdr3_aa: CASSLRGTSSYEQYF
cdr3_nt: TGTGCCAGCAGCTTGCGTGGGACATCCTCCTACGAGCAGTACTTC

clone_size: many
j_call: TRBJ2-3
d_call: TRBD2
v_call: TRBV28
cdr3_aa: CASSLERAGGTDTQYF
cdr3_nt: TGTGCCAGCAGTTTAGAGCGAGCGGGAGGAACAGATACGCAGTATTTT

clone_size: .
j_call: TRBJ2-2
d_call: .
v_call: TRBV7-8
cdr3_aa: CASSLVPTGSTGELFF
cdr3_nt: TGTGCCAGCAGCTTAGTTCCGACAGGTTCCACCGGGGAGCTGTTTTTT

clone_size: many
j_call: TRBJ2-6
d_call: TRBD2
v_call: TRBV11-2
cdr3_aa: CASSLGRGGSSSGANVLTF
cdr3_nt: TGTGCCAGCAGCTTAGGGCGGGGGGGATCGAGCTCTGGGGCCAACGTCCTGACTTTC

clone_size: many
j_call: TRBJ1-6
d_call: .
v_call: TRBV28
cdr3_aa: CASMEGNNSPLHF
cdr3_nt: TGTGCCAGCATGGAGGGGAATAATTCACCCCTCCACTTT

clone_size: few
j_call: TRBJ1-6
d_call: TRBD1
v_call: TRBV28
cdr3_aa: CASLPGQGKGAYNSPLHF
cdr3_nt: TGTGCCAGCTTACCGGGACAGGGGAAAGGAGCCTATAATTCACCCCTCCACTTT

clone_size: .
j_call: TRBJ1-5
d_call: .
v_call: TRBV10-3
cdr3_aa: CAISESVTVSNQPQHF
cdr3_nt: TGTGCCATCAGTGAGTCTGTGACAGTTAGCAATCAGCCCCAGCATTTT

clone_size: many
j_call: TRBJ2-1
d_call: TRBD1
v_call: TRBV2
cdr3_aa: CASSELGQGMNEQFF
cdr3_nt: TGTGCCAGCAGTGAACTAGGACAGGGGATGAATGAGCAGTTCTTC

clone_size: many
j_call: TRBJ2-3
d_call: .
v_call: TRBV2
cdr3_aa: CASSEWGLVGDTQYF
cdr3_nt: TGTGCCAGCAGTGAATGGGGGTTGGTCGGGGATACGCAGTATTTT

clone_size: few
j_call: TRBJ1-4
d_call: .
v_call: TRBV7-8
cdr3_aa: CASSFSREKLFF
cdr3_nt: TGTGCCAGCAGCTTTTCAAGGGAAAAACTGTTTTTT

clone_size: many
j_call: TRBJ2-3
d_call: .
v_call: TRBV2
cdr3_aa: CASQVLFESTDTQYF
cdr3_nt: TGTGCCAGCCAGGTCCTCTTTGAGAGCACAGATACGCAGTATTTT

clone_size: many
j_call: TRBJ2-1
d_call: .
v_call: TRBV18
cdr3_aa: CASSLQTGSYNEQFF
cdr3_nt: TGTGCCAGCTCGCTACAAACGGGGTCTTACAATGAGCAGTTCTTC

clone_size: few
j_call: TRBJ1-2
d_call: TRBD1
v_call: TRBV6-2/TRBV6-3
cdr3_aa: CASSTSQGAGYTF
cdr3_nt: TGTGCCAGCAGCACATCGCAGGGGGCTGGCTACACCTTC

clone_size: many
j_call: TRBJ2-3
d_call: .
v_call: TRBV12-3/TRBV12-4
cdr3_aa: CASSLTRQTTDTQYF
cdr3_nt: TGTGCCAGCAGTTTAACGAGACAGACCACAGATACGCAGTATTTT

clone_size: many
j_call: TRBJ2-1
d_call: TRBD2
v_call: TRBV20-1
cdr3_aa: CSARSSGRAVNEQFF
cdr3_nt: TGCAGTGCTCGTTCTAGCGGGAGGGCCGTCAATGAGCAGTTCTTC

clone_size: many
j_call: TRBJ1-5
d_call: TRBD1
v_call: TRBV11-2
cdr3_aa: CASSLGATGGRYQPQHF
cdr3_nt: TGTGCCAGCAGCTTAGGTGCGACAGGGGGCCGTTATCAGCCCCAGCATTTT

clone_size: .
j_call: TRBJ2-2
d_call: .
v_call: TRBV28
cdr3_aa: CASSPATGELFF
cdr3_nt: TGTGCCAGCAGCCCGGCGACCGGGGAGCTGTTTTTT

clone_size: many
j_call: TRBJ1-5
d_call: .
v_call: TRBV30
cdr3_aa: CAWSVGNNQPQHF
cdr3_nt: TGTGCCTGGAGTGTGGGGAACAATCAGCCCCAGCATTTT

clone_size: many
j_call: TRBJ1-1
d_call: TRBD1
v_call: TRBV6-5
cdr3_aa: CASSYSGTGFGTEAFF
cdr3_nt: TGTGCCAGCAGTTACTCTGGGACAGGGTTTGGCACTGAAGCTTTCTTT

clone_size: many
j_call: TRBJ1-3
d_call: .
v_call: TRBV30
cdr3_aa: CAWSAGSLSGNTIYF
cdr3_nt: TGTGCCTGGAGTGCCGGGTCTCTTTCTGGAAACACCATATATTTT

clone_size: many
j_call: TRBJ2-1
d_call: TRBD2
v_call: TRBV28
cdr3_aa: CASTQKGLAGIF
cdr3_nt: TGTGCCAGCACCCAAAAGGGACTAGCGGGGATCTTC

clone_size: many
j_call: TRBJ2-1
d_call: .
v_call: TRBV12-3/TRBV12-4
cdr3_aa: CASGRADGYNEQFF
cdr3_nt: TGTGCCAGCGGCAGGGCAGATGGGTACAATGAGCAGTTCTTC

clone_size: many
j_call: TRBJ2-5
d_call: TRBD1
v_call: TRBV12-3/TRBV12-4
cdr3_aa: CASSWRLGQARETQYF
cdr3_nt: TGTGCCAGCAGTTGGAGGCTGGGACAGGCGCGCGAGACCCAGTACTTC

clone_size: .
j_call: TRBJ2-7
d_call: .
v_call: TRBV24-1
cdr3_aa: CATSVGAGIYEQYF
cdr3_nt: TGTGCCACCAGTGTAGGGGCAGGGATATACGAGCAGTACTTC

clone_size: many
j_call: TRBJ2-2
d_call: .
v_call: TRBV12-5
cdr3_aa: CASGLIGGNTGELFF
cdr3_nt: TGTGCTAGTGGTTTGATAGGGGGTAACACCGGGGAGCTGTTTTTT

clone_size: many
j_call: TRBJ2-5
d_call: .
v_call: TRBV19
cdr3_aa: CASTTLGHETQYF
cdr3_nt: TGTGCCAGTACGACCCTGGGACATGAGACCCAGTACTTC

clone_size: many
j_call: TRBJ1-2
d_call: TRBD1
v_call: TRBV7-2
cdr3_aa: CASSYLGQGLVYVYGYTF
cdr3_nt: TGTGCCAGCAGCTACCTGGGACAGGGTCTAGTTTATGTCTATGGCTACACCTTC

clone_size: many
j_call: TRBJ1-1
d_call: .
v_call: TRBV18
cdr3_aa: CASSLKSMNTEAFF
cdr3_nt: TGTGCCAGCTCACTAAAGTCAATGAACACTGAAGCTTTCTTT

clone_size: many
j_call: TRBJ2-7
d_call: TRBD1
v_call: TRBV2
cdr3_aa: CASGRGTGGYEQYF
cdr3_nt: TGTGCCAGCGGTCGGGGGACAGGGGGCTACGAGCAGTACTTC

clone_size: many
j_call: TRBJ2-1
d_call: .
v_call: TRBV27
cdr3_aa: CAVTARGGAGEQFF
cdr3_nt: TGTGCCGTAACGGCAAGAGGGGGAGCGGGTGAGCAGTTCTTC

clone_size: many
j_call: TRBJ2-5
d_call: .
v_call: TRBV20-1
cdr3_aa: CSARDGARSQETQYF
cdr3_nt: TGCAGTGCTAGAGATGGGGCGCGTTCCCAAGAGACCCAGTACTTC

clone_size: few
j_call: TRBJ2-7
d_call: TRBD1
v_call: TRBV28
cdr3_aa: CASSTMPDRGPYEQYF
cdr3_nt: TGTGCCAGCTCAACTATGCCGGACAGGGGGCCCTACGAGCAGTACTTC

clone_size: few
j_call: TRBJ2-7
d_call: .
v_call: TRBV10-3
cdr3_aa: CAISASTSGEQYF
cdr3_nt: TGTGCCATCAGTGCTTCGACTTCGGGCGAGCAGTACTTC

clone_size: .
j_call: TRBJ2-1
d_call: TRBD2
v_call: TRBV4-2
cdr3_aa: CASSPEGGSSYNEQFF
cdr3_nt: TGTGCCAGCAGCCCTGAAGGCGGGAGCTCCTACAATGAGCAGTTCTTC

clone_size: few
j_call: TRBJ1-5
d_call: TRBD1
v_call: TRBV20-1
cdr3_aa: CSASEQGWSNQPQHF
cdr3_nt: TGCAGTGCTAGCGAACAGGGGTGGAGCAATCAGCCCCAGCATTTT

clone_size: .
j_call: TRBJ2-7
d_call: .
v_call: TRBV28
cdr3_aa: CASSLGPIEQYF
cdr3_nt: TGTGCCAGCAGTTTAGGCCCCATCGAGCAGTACTTC

clone_size: many
j_call: TRBJ2-3
d_call: TRBD1
v_call: TRBV24-1
cdr3_aa: CATSDLGTDFTDTQYF
cdr3_nt: TGTGCCACCAGTGATTTGGGGACAGACTTCACAGATACGCAGTATTTT

clone_size: .
j_call: TRBJ1-2
d_call: TRBD1
v_call: TRBV6-1
cdr3_aa: CASSPGQNIYGYTF
cdr3_nt: TGTGCCAGCAGCCCGGGACAGAATATCTATGGCTACACCTTC

clone_size: few
j_call: TRBJ1-2
d_call: .
v_call: TRBV28
cdr3_aa: CASSPGVGYTF
cdr3_nt: TGTGCCAGCAGCCCAGGGGTTGGCTACACCTTC

clone_size: many
j_call: TRBJ1-2
d_call: .
v_call: TRBV7-2
cdr3_aa: CASSPTSSRVNYGYTF
cdr3_nt: TGTGCCAGCAGCCCTACCTCTTCAAGGGTAAACTATGGCTACACCTTC

clone_size: many
j_call: TRBJ2-5
d_call: TRBD1
v_call: TRBV12-3/TRBV12-4
cdr3_aa: CASRPGTGEETQYF
cdr3_nt: TGTGCCAGCAGACCCGGGACAGGGGAAGAGACCCAGTACTTC

clone_size: .
j_call: TRBJ2-7
d_call: .
v_call: TRBV5-1
cdr3_aa: CASKAAENAYEEYF
cdr3_nt: TGCGCCAGCAAGGCGGCGGAGAATGCCTACGAGGAGTACTTC

clone_size: .
j_call: TRBJ2-7
d_call: .
v_call: TRBV6-2/TRBV6-3
cdr3_aa: CASINIRTDISYEQYF
cdr3_nt: TGTGCCAGCATTAACATCAGGACAGATATCTCCTACGAGCAGTACTTC

clone_size: .
j_call: TRBJ2-1
d_call: TRBD2
v_call: TRBV19
cdr3_aa: CASSIFSGRTCNEQFF
cdr3_nt: TGTGCCAGTAGTATATTTAGCGGGAGAACGTGCAATGAGCAGTTCTTC

clone_size: few
j_call: TRBJ2-1
d_call: .
v_call: TRBV30
cdr3_aa: CAWGGWASEREQFF
cdr3_nt: TGTGCCTGGGGCGGTTGGGCTTCGGAGAGGGAGCAGTTCTTC

clone_size: many
j_call: TRBJ2-1
d_call: TRBD2
v_call: TRBV12-3/TRBV12-4
cdr3_aa: CASSLFSGTSGRNEQFF
cdr3_nt: TGTGCCAGCAGTTTATTCTCTGGGACTAGCGGGAGGAATGAGCAGTTCTTC

clone_size: many
j_call: TRBJ1-3
d_call: TRBD1
v_call: TRBV12-3/TRBV12-4
cdr3_aa: CASSSGTAGNTIYF
cdr3_nt: TGTGCCAGCAGTAGCGGGACAGCTGGAAACACCATATATTTT

clone_size: .
j_call: TRBJ2-3
d_call: TRBD2
v_call: TRBV20-1
cdr3_aa: CSARDRLAGSTDTQYF
cdr3_nt: TGCAGTGCTAGAGATCGCCTAGCGGGGAGCACAGATACGCAGTATTTT

clone_size: many
j_call: TRBJ1-3
d_call: .
v_call: TRBV29-1
cdr3_aa: CSCSTSSGNTIYF
cdr3_nt: TGCAGCTGTTCCACTAGCTCTGGAAACACCATATATTTT

clone_size: .
j_call: TRBJ2-5
d_call: TRBD1
v_call: TRBV20-1
cdr3_aa: CSASAGQGDKTTHYF
cdr3_nt: TGCAGTGCTAGTGCTGGCCAGGGGGACAAGACGACCCATTACTTC

clone_size: .
j_call: TRBJ2-5
d_call: .
v_call: TRBV19
cdr3_aa: CTSSNGLTGTQYF
cdr3_nt: TGTACCAGTAGTAACGGACTCACAGGGACCCAGTACTTC

clone_size: few
j_call: TRBJ1-2
d_call: .
v_call: TRBV6-1
cdr3_aa: CASSRGGSYGYTF
cdr3_nt: TGTGCCAGCAGCAGAGGGGGATCCTATGGCTACACCTTC